The TCR beta chain described here comes from a study of T cells expressing NK-cell markers. TCRdb reprocessed the 5' RACE reads, keeping one entry per CDR3 protein, no DNA. The sample table sets out 250,000 or so distinct CDR3 sequences. The CDR3 sequence is 14 residues long. Sequenced input: blood T cells: a sorted CD56 or NKG2C T cell subset, CD4+ or CD8+ T cells, or bulk PBMC T cells (not recorded which). This clonotype originated in a woman between 18 and 70 years old in good health. The V and J genes are TRBV12-3 or TRBV12-4 and TRBJ1-2. The CDR3 sequence is CASSSGGVLYGYTF.